One and the same sample provided the 28 T cell receptor beta chains below, sequenced in a study of breast tumors, draining lymph nodes, adjacent tissues. Samples came from axillary lymph nodes draining the breast cancer. TCRdb passed the multiplex PCR reads through MiXCR, listing each CDR3 protein once. The repertoire holds approximately 300,000 distinct CDR3 sequences, 30% to 35% seen once, with 1.1% in the top ten. The source material was axillary lymph node tissue. These receptor sequences come from a female donor with breast cancer. Some clones in this sample may be carry-over from other donors' samples.

This clonotype was seen at least ten times. J is TRBJ2-5 and V is TRBV20-1; TRBD2 agrees at 7 bases. Germline CDR1 DFQATT, CDR2 SNEGSKA (reference sequence). The CDR3 sequence is 14 residues long. V lost 6 bases, J lost 0 bases, and 7 bases stayed unmatched. The CDR3 nucleotides are TGCAGTGCCCCCCGAGCGGGGTACCAAGAGACCCAGTACTTC. Amino acids: CSAPRAGYQETQYF.

The rearrangement joins TRBV7-9 to TRBJ2-3; 8 bases align to TRBD2. Losses at the gene ends were 2 bases for V and 6 bases for J; bases not matched to a gene: 19. The CDR3 runs 19 residues. Looked up from germline, CDR1 is SEHNR and CDR2 is FQNEAQ (reference sequence). CDR3 region: CASSLRLAGLGGHPDTQYF. The CDR3 coding sequence is TGTGCCAGCAGCTTACGGTTAGCGGGACTAGGGGGACATCCCGATACGCAGTATTTT. Drawing the rest from reference TRBV7-9 and TRBJ2-3, the complete variable domain is DTGVSQNPRHKITKRGQNVTFRCDPISEHNRLYWYRQTLGQGPEFLTYFQNEAQLEKSRLLSDRFSAERPKGSFSTLEIQRTEQGDSAMYLCASSLRLAGLGGHPDTQYFGPGTRLTVL.

This clonotype was picked up many times. As DNA, the CDR3 is TGTGCCAGCAGCGTCCGAGGGCCAGGCGTAAAGACCCAGTACTTC. Amino acids: CASSVRGPGVKTQYF. The chain joins TRBV7-2 to TRBJ2-5, with TRBD2 as a possible D gene (5 bases). In germline, CDR1 is SGHTA, CDR2 FQGNSA. The V end lost 5 bases, the J end lost 6 bases, and 19 bases lay between the germline ends. This CDR3 spans 15 amino acids.

The chain recombines TRBV6-5 with TRBJ2-5; 8 nucleotides line up with TRBD2. This CDR3 is 14 amino acids long. The germline V gene encodes CDR1 MNHEY and CDR2 SVGAGI. V lost 5 bases and J lost 3; bases outside the gene matches: 5. CDR3 residues: CASSGTSGKETQYF. Here the CDR3 DNA reads TGTGCCAGCAGTGGAACTAGCGGAAAAGAGACCCAGTACTTC.

This clonotype came up many times. The chain joins TRBV15 to TRBJ2-1; D may be TRBD2 (6 bases). The CDR3 consists of 16 residues. V was cut by 0 bases and J by 9 bases, with 18 bases left in between. Germline CDR1 LNHNV, CDR2 YYDKDF (reference sequence). CDR3 sequence (DNA): TGTGCCACCAGCAGAGATCTAGGAGGCGAGGAGGGTGAGCAGTTCTTC. Its protein product is CATSRDLGGEEGEQFF.

This clonotype was seen many times. The chain employs TRBV4-2 and TRBJ2-3; TRBD2 matches 7 bases. CDR1 is LGHNA and CDR2 is YNFKEQ in the germline V gene. The CDR3 totals 19 residues. After removal of 0 bases from V and 1 base from J, the junction contained 13 bases not matched to a gene. The CDR3 region is CASSQEMVGGSGGTDTQYF. DNA of the CDR3: TGTGCCAGCAGCCAAGAGATGGTCGGCGGGAGTGGGGGCACAGATACGCAGTATTTT.

This clonotype was recorded at least ten times. The CDR3 spells CSVTQGPEDAQYF. CDR3 nucleotide sequence: TGCAGCGTGACACAGGGTCCCGAGGACGCGCAGTATTTT. The J gene is TRBJ2-3, the V gene TRBV29-1, with D possibly matching TRBD1 (6 bases). Trimming left V 6 bases short and J 10 bases short, with 20 bases between. The CDR3 contains 13 residues. Per germline, CDR1 SQVTM and CDR2 ANQGSEA.

V gene TRBV6-2 or TRBV6-3 combines with J gene TRBJ2-2, with 10 positions matching TRBD2. V shed 5 bases, J shed 1 base, and the junction held 4 bases outside the gene matches. The CDR3 contains 16 residues. Germline loops: CDR1 MNHEY, CDR2 SVGEGT. The CDR3 DNA is TGTGCCAGCAGTCCCTGGACTAGCGGGAACACCGGGGAGCTGTTTTTT. Translating gives CASSPWTSGNTGELFF.

This clonotype was seen ten or more times. V usage is TRBV30 and J usage is TRBJ2-7, with D possibly TRBD1 on 5 matching bases. V was clipped by 0 bases and J by 6 bases, with 9 bases between them. The CDR3 contains 12 residues. The V gene's germline CDR1 is GTSNPN and CDR2 SVGIG (reference sequence). The CDR3: CAWSVGAAEQYF. The CDR3 coding sequence is TGTGCCTGGAGTGTAGGGGCAGCCGAGCAGTACTTC.

This clonotype was counted a few times. A much larger clone lies a single base off, so this may be a read error. The chain has TRBV12-3 or TRBV12-4 and TRBJ1-2, with D possibly being TRBD1 (5 bases). With 3 bases removed from V and 0 bases from J, the gap between germline ends came to 11 bases. This CDR3 has 15 residues. CDR3 amino acids: CASSFTQGSNYGYTF. The DNA for the CDR3 is TGTGCCAGCAGTTTCACCCAGGGATCTAACTATGGCTACACCTTC.

At least ten counts were recorded for this clonotype. The CDR3 DNA is TGTGCCAGCAGGAACCGGGGGGCTGGTTATAATTCACCCCTCCACTTT. Its translation: CASRNRGAGYNSPLHF. This rearrangement joins TRBV6-1 to TRBJ1-6; D perhaps matches TRBD1 (6 bases). Germline CDR1 and CDR2: MNHNS and SASEGT. Trimming took 6 bases from V and 4 from J, leaving 16 bases between them. The CDR3 contains 16 residues.

In its sample, this clonotype was seen many times. V and J are TRBV10-3 and TRBJ2-5; 7 nucleotides agree with TRBD2. Germline CDR1 is ENHRY and CDR2 is SYGVKD. J lost 4 bases, V lost 3 bases, and 2 bases had no gene match. CDR3 size: 13 residues. CDR3 bases: TGTGCCATCAGTGAACGGGGGGTAGAGACCCAGTACTTC. Translating gives CAISERGVETQYF.

The V gene is TRBV25-1, the J gene TRBJ2-1; D not certain. In germline, CDR1 is MGHDK, CDR2 SYGVNS. The CDR3 consists of 15 residues. Here the CDR3 reads CARVATLSSYNEQFF. The CDR3 nucleotides are TGTGCTAGAGTGGCTACCCTTAGCTCCTACAATGAGCAGTTCTTC.

At least ten counts were recorded for this clonotype. This rearrangement joins TRBV20-1 to TRBJ1-5; no definite D call. The CDR3 has 15 amino acids. Trimming shortened V by 0 bases and J by 1 base, and 10 bases separated the two germline ends. Germline assignment: CDR1 DFQATT and CDR2 SNEGSKA (reference sequence). The CDR3 DNA reads TGCAGTGCTAGAGATGTGGTGACCAGCAATCAGCCCCAGCATTTT. Translating gives CSARDVVTSNQPQHF.

V is TRBV10-2 and J is TRBJ1-5; D not resolved. The CDR3 length is 15 residues. Germline V lookup: CDR1 WSHSY, CDR2 SAAADI. The ends were cut back, 0 bases at V and 6 bases at J, with 12 bases in the middle. The CDR3 DNA reads TGCGCCAGCAGTGAGTCGATCGGGTCAGGTCAGCCCCAGCATTTT. Its protein is CASSESIGSGQPQHF.

This clonotype was seen many times. The chain joins TRBV5-1 to TRBJ2-7; D not resolved. The CDR3 covers 14 residues. V was clipped by 0 bases and J by 0 bases, with 7 bases between them. Germline values: CDR1 SGHRS, CDR2 YFSETQ. This CDR3 reads CASSLGRSSYEQYF. Written as DNA, the CDR3 is TGCGCCAGCAGCTTGGGTCGGAGCTCCTACGAGCAGTACTTC.

A remark on this clonotype: The conserved phenylalanine or tryptophan normally closing the CDR3 is absent here, so this likely arose from a read error. The chain recombines TRBV7-9 with TRBJ1-5; weak D call: TRBD1 (5 bases). Germline V CDR1 and CDR2: SEHNR, FQNEAQ (reference sequence). The CDR3 runs 13 residues. The CDR3 spells CASSYGGDQSQHS. The DNA for the CDR3 is TGTGCCAGCAGCTATGGGGGGGATCAGTCCCAGCATTCT.

In DNA, the CDR3 is TGTGCCACGAGACGGGCTAGCGGGAGGGCCGATGAGCAGTTCTTC. Translation: CATRRASGRADEQFF. V and J are TRBV10-3 and TRBJ2-1; 12 bases fit TRBD2. The V gene's germline CDR1 is ENHRY and CDR2 SYGVKD. The CDR3 has 15 amino acids. J gave up 8 bases and V 10 bases, and 12 bases lay outside the gene matches.

This clonotype was seen ten or more times. V and J are TRBV20-1 and TRBJ2-1, with TRBD2 identical over 12 bases. The CDR3 spans 15 residues. Germline V gene lookup returns CDR1 DFQATT and CDR2 SNEGSKA (reference sequence). V was pared by 5 bases and J by 9 bases, with 11 bases of the junction left unmatched. The chain's CDR3 is CSAPTSGSGYGEQFF. CDR3 coding DNA: TGCAGTGCTCCGACTAGCGGGAGTGGGTACGGTGAGCAGTTCTTC.

This clonotype was detected only a few times. A read error may be the cause here, since a much bigger clone is one base away. This likely comes from a read error, as the CDR3 has no conserved phenylalanine or tryptophan at its end. This chain's CDR3 is CASSQAVRGELFS. The CDR3 nucleotides are TGTGCCAGCAGCCAAGCTGTCCGCGGGGAGCTGTTTTCT. The chain joins TRBV14 to TRBJ2-2, with D hard to call. The V and J ends lost 1 base and 7 bases respectively, with 7 bases between them. Germline V gene sequence: CDR1 SGHDN, CDR2 FVKESK. This CDR3 spans 13 amino acids.

The chain has TRBV19 and TRBJ2-6, with D perhaps TRBD2 (5 bases). V was clipped by 6 bases and J by 1 base, with 10 bases between them. The CDR3 is 15 amino acids. Germline-derived CDR1 and CDR2 are LNHDA and SQIVND (reference sequence). The CDR3 nucleotides are TGTGCCAGTAGCCACCGGGGATCTGGGGCCAACGTCCTGACTTTC. It is translated as CASSHRGSGANVLTF.

The sample holds many counts of this clonotype. The CDR3 reads CASSEGPATDTQYF. CDR3 DNA sequence: TGCGCCAGCAGTGAAGGGCCAGCCACAGATACGCAGTATTTT. The chain joins TRBV10-1 to TRBJ2-3, with no clear D. The germline CDR1 and CDR2 sequences are WNHNN and SYGVQD (reference sequence). Trimming removed 3 bases at V and 2 bases at J, with 9 bases between. The CDR3 loop spans 14 amino acids.

This clonotype was seen once. An end of the junction does not agree with germline; a read error may underlie this. V is TRBV2 and J is TRBJ2-4; TRBD1 matches at 9 bases. CDR1 and CDR2 (germline): SNHLY, FYNNEI. The length of the CDR3 is 13 residues. The CDR3 is CASTGDRDNIRYF. CDR3 in DNA: TGTGCCAGCACAGGGGACAGGGACAACATTCGGTACTTC.

The sample holds many counts of this clonotype. The J gene is TRBJ2-7, the V gene TRBV15; a possible D gene is TRBD2 (6 bases). The CDR3 is 13 amino acids. V was clipped by 1 base and J by 6 bases, with 10 bases between them. The germline V gene has CDR1 LNHNV and CDR2 YYDKDF (reference sequence). As DNA, the CDR3 is TGTGCCACCAGCAGAGGGGGACTCTCCGAGCAGTACTTC. Translation: CATSRGGLSEQYF.

The chain carries TRBV10-3 and TRBJ2-1; D gene uncertain. The CDR3 is 12 amino acids. V was trimmed by 0 bases and J by 8 bases, leaving 5 bases between them. Germline V gene lookup returns CDR1 ENHRY and CDR2 SYGVKD. The CDR3 bases are TGTGCCATCAGTGAGTCGACATATGAGCAGTTCTTC. Protein sequence: CAISESTYEQFF.

This clonotype was counted ten times or more. This sequence joins TRBV14 and TRBJ2-5; D may be TRBD2 (5 bases). Trimming cost V 1 base and J 0 bases, with 9 bases left between them. Germline V gene sequence: CDR1 SGHDN, CDR2 FVKESK. This CDR3 is built from 15 residues. CDR3 sequence reads: CASSQGGQYQETQYF. CDR3 nucleotides: TGTGCCAGCAGCCAAGGAGGGCAGTACCAAGAGACCCAGTACTTC.

A word on this clonotype: Germline and junction disagree at one end, which may indicate a read error. J is TRBJ2-3 and V is TRBV10-3; TRBD2 matches at 8 bases. CDR1 and CDR2 from the germline V gene are ENHRY and SYGVKD. This CDR3 has 14 amino acids. The CDR3 protein is CAISPSGSADTRYF. CDR3 DNA: TGTGCCATCAGCCCCAGCGGGAGCGCAGATACGCGGTATTTT.

With respect to this clonotype: This may come from a read error, since a much larger clone is one base off. J is TRBJ2-7 and V is TRBV7-8; D perhaps matches TRBD2 (6 bases). V shed 5 bases and J shed 0 bases, with 20 bases lying between them. The CDR3 runs 17 residues. Germline CDR1 and CDR2: SGHVS and FQNEAQ. The CDR3 DNA is TGTGCCAGCAGCACGCCTTTGGGCGGGGAGAACTCCTACGAGCAGTACTTC. Protein product: CASSTPLGGENSYEQYF.